This is a list of T cell receptor beta chains from one sample in a study of metastatic and nonmetastatic thyroid tumors. Through MiXCR, TCRdb re-clonotyped the PCR reads. Found here are approximately 37,000 clones, about a fifth of them singletons; the top ten hold about 3%. Specimen: tumor tissue. These receptors originate from a male donor with papillary thyroid cancer or a benign thyroid nodule (not recorded which). Some clones in this sample may be carry-over from other donors' samples. CDR3s leave out the opening cysteine and the closing phenylalanine or tryptophan. Each record gives: J gene, V gene, CDR3 protein.

J gene: TRBJ2-1
V gene: TRBV11-2
CDR3 protein: ASSYGLAGDNEQF

J gene: TRBJ2-7
V gene: TRBV19
CDR3 protein: ASNNRQSYEQY

J gene: TRBJ1-1
V gene: TRBV20-1
CDR3 protein: SARGTRGEAF

J gene: TRBJ2-7
V gene: TRBV11-2
CDR3 protein: ASSRTSGTSYEQY

J gene: TRBJ1-1
V gene: TRBV20-1
CDR3 protein: SAGMNTEAF

J gene: TRBJ1-6
V gene: TRBV4-3
CDR3 protein: ASSQDGGTGRTLH

J gene: TRBJ2-1
V gene: TRBV19
CDR3 protein: ASSRGLAEYNEQF

J gene: TRBJ2-3
V gene: TRBV9
CDR3 protein: ASSPWTSGASTDTQY

J gene: TRBJ1-1
V gene: TRBV2
CDR3 protein: ASQGGVNTEAF

J gene: TRBJ1-1
V gene: TRBV7-9
CDR3 protein: ASSLMGGGIGAAF

J gene: TRBJ2-7
V gene: TRBV6-1
CDR3 protein: ASSEINRISYEQY

J gene: TRBJ1-3
V gene: TRBV30
CDR3 protein: AWSVLRTVRNTIY

J gene: TRBJ2-3
V gene: TRBV5-1
CDR3 protein: ASSLLTGAADTQY

J gene: TRBJ1-2
V gene: TRBV6-2/TRBV6-3
CDR3 protein: SSSYSQGQTYGYT

J gene: TRBJ1-4
V gene: TRBV6-1
CDR3 protein: ASRSRDREKLF

J gene: TRBJ2-3
V gene: TRBV9
CDR3 protein: ASSYNRDSNTDTQY

J gene: TRBJ2-2
V gene: TRBV4-3
CDR3 protein: ASSLGTGRGAGELF

J gene: TRBJ1-1
V gene: TRBV2
CDR3 protein: ASSVQAGRRAF

J gene: TRBJ2-2
V gene: TRBV12-3/TRBV12-4
CDR3 protein: ASSLGGNAGELF

J gene: TRBJ2-5
V gene: TRBV7-3
CDR3 protein: ASSLYGHPGETQY

J gene: TRBJ2-2
V gene: TRBV7-8
CDR3 protein: ASSKGTGELF

J gene: TRBJ1-1
V gene: TRBV4-2
CDR3 protein: ASSQDPVGTEAF

J gene: TRBJ1-5
V gene: TRBV19
CDR3 protein: ASSLRQGGRQPQH

J gene: TRBJ1-3
V gene: TRBV6-1
CDR3 protein: ASGGSRSGNTIY

J gene: TRBJ1-1
V gene: TRBV29-1
CDR3 protein: SVLTGPTEAF

J gene: TRBJ2-3
V gene: TRBV20-1
CDR3 protein: SARSTSSGSFSDTQY

J gene: TRBJ1-2
V gene: TRBV6-6
CDR3 protein: ASSYGPGQAQGYT

J gene: TRBJ2-1
V gene: TRBV11-1
CDR3 protein: ASRFGTHSGNEQF

J gene: TRBJ1-2
V gene: TRBV27
CDR3 protein: ASSLSGGPDYGYT

J gene: TRBJ2-5
V gene: TRBV7-2
CDR3 protein: ASSWTFQETQY

J gene: TRBJ1-5
V gene: TRBV6-2/TRBV6-3
CDR3 protein: ASSSGWRPQH

J gene: TRBJ1-6
V gene: TRBV6-1
CDR3 protein: ASSDNYNSPLH

J gene: TRBJ2-5
V gene: TRBV11-2
CDR3 protein: ASSHKEETQY

J gene: TRBJ2-7
V gene: TRBV6-2/TRBV6-3
CDR3 protein: ASSYGGGQNEQY

J gene: TRBJ2-3
V gene: TRBV5-1
CDR3 protein: ASSYSGTRGSIADTQY

J gene: TRBJ2-2
V gene: TRBV28
CDR3 protein: ASSLQGQQNTGELF

J gene: TRBJ1-6
V gene: TRBV30
CDR3 protein: AWSRQENSPLH

J gene: TRBJ2-7
V gene: TRBV19
CDR3 protein: ASSISWGSNYEQY

J gene: TRBJ2-5
V gene: TRBV6-2/TRBV6-3
CDR3 protein: SSSYSVGETQY

J gene: TRBJ2-2
V gene: TRBV6-5
CDR3 protein: ASSYSGGRGELF

J gene: TRBJ2-5
V gene: TRBV5-6
CDR3 protein: ASSLEASGAKQETQY

J gene: TRBJ1-6
V gene: TRBV11-2
CDR3 protein: ASSFPNSPLH

J gene: TRBJ2-1
V gene: TRBV7-3
CDR3 protein: ASSKGQGRQF

J gene: TRBJ2-2
V gene: TRBV4-3
CDR3 protein: ASSQDPGNTGELF

J gene: TRBJ2-4
V gene: TRBV18
CDR3 protein: ASSTGTSGRILNIQY

J gene: TRBJ2-3
V gene: TRBV9
CDR3 protein: ASSPTSSGSTDTQY